This TCR beta chain was identified during a study of cytomegalovirus exposure and HLA in healthy donors. Findings of the study overall: For presence/absence analyses, sequencing depth was assumed to be roughly uniform across donors. An analysis was carried out at a later point. It showed that HLA-associated TCR beta chains were more clonally expanded than equally common non-associated chains.

PCR involved 60 Vbeta and 13 Jbeta primers. Some clones are missing from TCRdb's copy, which holds only in-frame ones; the method was immunoSEQ multiplex PCR. The profile shows about 130,000 clones, just under 80% of them singletons. The CDR3 consists of 14 residues. Unmatched junction bases numbered 4, after V lost 5 bases and J lost 2 bases. Germline values: CDR1 MNHNS, CDR2 SASEGT. Points on this clone: Its antigen remains unidentified.

All the people who gave samples were healthy bone marrow donors. The specimen was PBMCs. The gene calls are TRBV6-1 and TRBJ2-7; 9 positions agree with TRBD1. This receptor was identified in a young man in good health. The CDR3: CASSRTGEAYEQYF. CDR3 nucleotide sequence: TGTGCCAGCAGTAGGACAGGGGAAGCCTACGAGCAGTACTTC.